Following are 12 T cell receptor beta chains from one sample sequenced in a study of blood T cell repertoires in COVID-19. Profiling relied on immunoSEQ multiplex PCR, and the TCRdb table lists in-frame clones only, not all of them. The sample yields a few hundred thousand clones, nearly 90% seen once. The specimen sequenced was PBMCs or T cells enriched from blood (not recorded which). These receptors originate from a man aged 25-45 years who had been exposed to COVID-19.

CDR3 coding DNA: TGCGCCAGCAGCGTGGACGGAGCCTCTGGAAACACCATATATTTT. Amino acids: CASSVDGASGNTIYF. The chain has TRBV5-1 and TRBJ1-3; D is undetermined. Germline loops: CDR1 SGHRS, CDR2 YFSETQ. CDR3 length equals 15 residues. V lost 4 bases and J 0 bases, leaving 11 bases between the germline ends.

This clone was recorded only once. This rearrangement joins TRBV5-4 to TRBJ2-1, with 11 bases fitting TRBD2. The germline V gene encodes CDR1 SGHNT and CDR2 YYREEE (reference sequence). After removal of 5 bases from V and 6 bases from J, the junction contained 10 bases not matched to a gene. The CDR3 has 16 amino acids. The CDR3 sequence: CASSYIVAGGLNEQFF. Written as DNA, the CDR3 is TGTGCCAGCAGTTATATAGTAGCGGGGGGGCTCAATGAGCAGTTCTTC.

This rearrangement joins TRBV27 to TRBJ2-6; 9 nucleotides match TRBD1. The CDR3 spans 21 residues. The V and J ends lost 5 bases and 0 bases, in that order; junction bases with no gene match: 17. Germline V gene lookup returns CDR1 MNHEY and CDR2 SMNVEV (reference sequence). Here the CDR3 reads CASSKGVNRGLFDSGANVLTF. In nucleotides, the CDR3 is TGTGCCAGCAGTAAAGGGGTGAACAGGGGGCTTTTTGACTCTGGGGCCAACGTCCTGACTTTC.

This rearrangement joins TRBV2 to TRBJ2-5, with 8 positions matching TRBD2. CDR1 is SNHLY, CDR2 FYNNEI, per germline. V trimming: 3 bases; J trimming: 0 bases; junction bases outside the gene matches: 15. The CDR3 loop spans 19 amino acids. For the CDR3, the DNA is TGTGCCAGCAGTGACTGGGACCCGGGCGGGGGGCAGTACCAAGAGACCCAGTACTTC. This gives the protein CASSDWDPGGGQYQETQYF.

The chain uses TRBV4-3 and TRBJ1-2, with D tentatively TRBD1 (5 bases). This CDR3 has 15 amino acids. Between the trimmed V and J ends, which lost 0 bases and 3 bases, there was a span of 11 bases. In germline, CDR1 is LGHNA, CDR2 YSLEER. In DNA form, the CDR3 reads TGCGCCAGCAGCCAAGAATTAGGGGCTGACTATGGCTACACCTTC. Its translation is CASSQELGADYGYTF.

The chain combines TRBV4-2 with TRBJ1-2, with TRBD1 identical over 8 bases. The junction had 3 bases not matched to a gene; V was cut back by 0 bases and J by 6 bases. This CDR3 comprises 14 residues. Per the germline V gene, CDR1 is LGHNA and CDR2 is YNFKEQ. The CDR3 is CASSQEVDRDGYTF. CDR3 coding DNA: TGTGCCAGCAGCCAAGAGGTGGACAGGGATGGCTACACCTTC.

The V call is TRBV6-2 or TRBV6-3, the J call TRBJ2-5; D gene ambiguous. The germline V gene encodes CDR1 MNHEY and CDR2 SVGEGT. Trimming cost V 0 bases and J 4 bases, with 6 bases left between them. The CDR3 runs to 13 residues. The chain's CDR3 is CASSYSLGETQYF. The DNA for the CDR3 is TGTGCCAGCAGTTACTCTCTAGGAGAGACCCAGTACTTC.

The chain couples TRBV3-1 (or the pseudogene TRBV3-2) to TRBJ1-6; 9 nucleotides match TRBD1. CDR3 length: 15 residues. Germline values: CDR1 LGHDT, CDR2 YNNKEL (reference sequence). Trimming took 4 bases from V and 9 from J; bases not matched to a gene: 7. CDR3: CASSLGTGRGSPLHF. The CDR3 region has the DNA TGTGCCAGCAGCCTTGGGACAGGGCGAGGTTCACCCCTCCACTTT.

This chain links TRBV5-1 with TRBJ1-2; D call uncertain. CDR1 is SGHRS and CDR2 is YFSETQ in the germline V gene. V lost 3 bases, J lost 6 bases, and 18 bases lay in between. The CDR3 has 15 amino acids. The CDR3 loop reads CASSSVLGTGDGYTF. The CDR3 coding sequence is TGCGCCAGCAGCTCCGTCTTAGGAACCGGGGATGGCTACACCTTC.

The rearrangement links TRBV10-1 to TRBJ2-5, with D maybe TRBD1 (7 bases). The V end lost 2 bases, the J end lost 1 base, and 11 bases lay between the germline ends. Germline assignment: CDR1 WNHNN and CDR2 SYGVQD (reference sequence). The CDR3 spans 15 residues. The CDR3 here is CASSEAGGTQETQYF. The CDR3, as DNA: TGCGCCAGCAGTGAGGCAGGGGGGACCCAAGAGACCCAGTACTTC.

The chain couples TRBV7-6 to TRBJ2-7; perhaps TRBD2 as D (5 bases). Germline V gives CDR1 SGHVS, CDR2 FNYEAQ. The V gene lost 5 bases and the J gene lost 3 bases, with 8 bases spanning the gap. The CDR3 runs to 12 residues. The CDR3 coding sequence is TGTGCCAGCAGCCCTGACTACTACGAGCAGTACTTC. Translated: CASSPDYYEQYF. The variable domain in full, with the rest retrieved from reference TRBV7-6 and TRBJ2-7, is GAGVSQSPRYKVTKRGQDVALRCDPISGHVSLYWYRQALGQGPEFLTYFNYEAQQDKSGLPNDRFSAERPEGSISTLTIQRTEQRDSAMYRCASSPDYYEQYFGPGTRLTVT.

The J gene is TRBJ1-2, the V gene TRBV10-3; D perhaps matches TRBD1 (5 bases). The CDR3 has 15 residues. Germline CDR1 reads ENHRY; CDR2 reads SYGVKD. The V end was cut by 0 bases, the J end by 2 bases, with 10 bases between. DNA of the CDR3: TGTGCCATCAGTGAGTCCCCGGGGGAAAACTATGGCTACACCTTC. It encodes CAISESPGENYGYTF.